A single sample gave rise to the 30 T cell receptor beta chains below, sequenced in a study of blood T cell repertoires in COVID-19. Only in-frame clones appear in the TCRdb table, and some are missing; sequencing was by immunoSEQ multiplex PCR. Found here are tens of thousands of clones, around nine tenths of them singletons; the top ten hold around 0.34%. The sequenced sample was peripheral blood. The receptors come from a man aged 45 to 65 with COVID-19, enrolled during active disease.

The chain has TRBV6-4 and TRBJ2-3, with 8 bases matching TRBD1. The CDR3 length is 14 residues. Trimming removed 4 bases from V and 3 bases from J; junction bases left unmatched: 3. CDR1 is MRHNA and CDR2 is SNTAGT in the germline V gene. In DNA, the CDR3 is TGTGCCAGCAGTGCGACAGGGGTTACAGATACGCAGTATTTT. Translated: CASSATGVTDTQYF.

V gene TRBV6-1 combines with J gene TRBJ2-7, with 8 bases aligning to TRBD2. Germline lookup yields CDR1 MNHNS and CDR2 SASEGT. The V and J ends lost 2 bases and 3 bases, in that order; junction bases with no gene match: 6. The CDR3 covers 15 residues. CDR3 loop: CASSEPRAGDYEQYF. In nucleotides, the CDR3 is TGTGCCAGCAGTGAACCTCGAGCGGGGGACTACGAGCAGTACTTC.

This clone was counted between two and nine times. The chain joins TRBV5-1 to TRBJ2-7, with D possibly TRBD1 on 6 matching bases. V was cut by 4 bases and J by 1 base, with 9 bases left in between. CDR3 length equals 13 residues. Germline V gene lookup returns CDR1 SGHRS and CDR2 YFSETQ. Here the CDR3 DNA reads TGCGCCAGCAGCACCCAGGGGTCCTACGAGCAGTACTTC. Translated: CASSTQGSYEQYF.

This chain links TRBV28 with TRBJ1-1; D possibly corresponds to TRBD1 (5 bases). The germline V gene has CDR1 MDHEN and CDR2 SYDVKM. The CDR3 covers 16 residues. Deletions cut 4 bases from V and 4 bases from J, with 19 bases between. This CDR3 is CASSSGGGAGITEAFF. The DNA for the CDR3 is TGTGCCAGCAGTTCCGGAGGCGGGGCCGGGATCACTGAAGCTTTCTTT. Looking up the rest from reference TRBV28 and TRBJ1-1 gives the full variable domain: DVKVTQSSRYLVKRTGEKVFLECVQDMDHENMFWYRQDPGLGLRLIYFSYDVKMKEKGDIPEGYSVSREKKERFSLILESASTNQTSMYLCASSSGGGAGITEAFFGQGTRLTVV.

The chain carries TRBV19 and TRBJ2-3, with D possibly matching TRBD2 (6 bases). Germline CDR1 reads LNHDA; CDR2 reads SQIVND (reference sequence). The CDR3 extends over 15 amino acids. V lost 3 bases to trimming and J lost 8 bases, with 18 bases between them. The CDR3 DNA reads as TGTGCCAGTAGTATCGGTGGCAGGAGGGGAGGTACGCAGTATTTT. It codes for CASSIGGRRGGTQYF.

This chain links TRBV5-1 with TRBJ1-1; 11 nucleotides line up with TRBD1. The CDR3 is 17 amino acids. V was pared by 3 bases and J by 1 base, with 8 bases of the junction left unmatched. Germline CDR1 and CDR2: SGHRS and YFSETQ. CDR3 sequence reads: CASSSRTGGLSNTEAFF. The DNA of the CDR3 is TGCGCCAGCAGCTCCCGGACAGGGGGCTTGTCGAACACTGAAGCTTTCTTT.

CDR3 bases: TGTGCCAGCAGTTTAGGACAGGGGTGGACACCCCTCCACTTT. Its translation: CASSLGQGWTPLHF. This sequence joins TRBV28 and TRBJ1-6; 9 positions match TRBD1. The V gene's germline CDR1 is MDHEN and CDR2 SYDVKM. The length of the CDR3 is 14 residues. V was clipped by 2 bases and J by 11 bases; unmatched bases: 4.

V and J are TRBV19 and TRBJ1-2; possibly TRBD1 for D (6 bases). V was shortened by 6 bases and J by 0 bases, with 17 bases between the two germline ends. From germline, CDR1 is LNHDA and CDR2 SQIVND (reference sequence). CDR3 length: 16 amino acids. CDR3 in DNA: TGTGCCAGTAGCAGGGGAACCGCCAAAACTAACTATGGCTACACCTTC. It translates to CASSRGTAKTNYGYTF.

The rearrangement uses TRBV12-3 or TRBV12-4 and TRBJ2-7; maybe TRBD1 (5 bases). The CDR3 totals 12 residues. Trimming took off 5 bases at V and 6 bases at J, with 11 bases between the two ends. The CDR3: CASSPGSREQYF. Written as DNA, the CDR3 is TGTGCCAGCAGTCCAGGGTCACGCGAGCAGTACTTC.

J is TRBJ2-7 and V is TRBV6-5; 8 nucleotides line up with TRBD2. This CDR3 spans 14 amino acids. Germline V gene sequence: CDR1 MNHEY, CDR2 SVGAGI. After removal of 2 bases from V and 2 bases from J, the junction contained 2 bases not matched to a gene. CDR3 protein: CASSYAGRAYEQYF. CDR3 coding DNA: TGTGCCAGCAGTTACGCCGGGAGGGCCTACGAGCAGTACTTC.

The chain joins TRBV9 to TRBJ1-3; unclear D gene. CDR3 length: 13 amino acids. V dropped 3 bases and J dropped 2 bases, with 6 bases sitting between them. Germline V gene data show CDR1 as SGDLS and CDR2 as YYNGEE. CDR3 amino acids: CASSAETGNTIYF. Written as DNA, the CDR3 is TGTGCCAGCAGCGCGGAGACTGGAAACACCATATATTTT.

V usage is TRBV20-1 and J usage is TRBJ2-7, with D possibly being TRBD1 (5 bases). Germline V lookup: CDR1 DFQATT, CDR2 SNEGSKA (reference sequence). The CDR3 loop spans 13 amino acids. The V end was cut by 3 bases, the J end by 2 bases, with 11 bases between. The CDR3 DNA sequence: TGCAGTGCTAGTCTGGGGCCCGCCTACGAGCAGTACTTC. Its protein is CSASLGPAYEQYF.

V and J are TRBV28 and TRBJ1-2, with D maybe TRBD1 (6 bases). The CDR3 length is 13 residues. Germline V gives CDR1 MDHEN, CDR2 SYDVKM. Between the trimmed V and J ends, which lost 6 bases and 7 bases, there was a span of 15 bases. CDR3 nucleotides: TGTGCCAGCAGCCCAGGGGTGACAATTGGCTACACCTTC. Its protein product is CASSPGVTIGYTF.

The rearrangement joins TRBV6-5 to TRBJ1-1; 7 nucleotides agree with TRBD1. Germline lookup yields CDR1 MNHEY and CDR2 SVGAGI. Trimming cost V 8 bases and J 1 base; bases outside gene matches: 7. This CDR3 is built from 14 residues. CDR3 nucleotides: TGTGCCAGCCACCGGGACAGCACGAACACTGAAGCTTTCTTT. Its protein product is CASHRDSTNTEAFF.

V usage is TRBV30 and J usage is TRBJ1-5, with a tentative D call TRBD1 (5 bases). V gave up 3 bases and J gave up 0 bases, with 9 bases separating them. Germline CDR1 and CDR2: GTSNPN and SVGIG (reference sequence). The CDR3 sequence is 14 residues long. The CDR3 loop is CAWSLGVSNQPQHF. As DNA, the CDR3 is TGTGCCTGGAGCCTAGGGGTTAGCAATCAGCCCCAGCATTTT.

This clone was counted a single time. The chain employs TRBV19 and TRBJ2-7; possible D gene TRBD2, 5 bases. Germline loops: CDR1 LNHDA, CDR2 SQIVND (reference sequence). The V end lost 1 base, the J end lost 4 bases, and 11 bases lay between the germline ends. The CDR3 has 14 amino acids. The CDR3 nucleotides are TGTGCCAGTAGTATAGGAGGGAGTGGTTACGAGCAGTACTTC. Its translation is CASSIGGSGYEQYF.

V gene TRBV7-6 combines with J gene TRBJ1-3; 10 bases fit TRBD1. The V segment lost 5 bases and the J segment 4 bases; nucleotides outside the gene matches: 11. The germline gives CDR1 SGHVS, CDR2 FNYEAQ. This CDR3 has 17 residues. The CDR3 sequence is CASSPTRTGGWGNTIYF. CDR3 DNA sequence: TGTGCCAGCAGCCCAACACGGACAGGGGGATGGGGAAACACCATATATTTT.

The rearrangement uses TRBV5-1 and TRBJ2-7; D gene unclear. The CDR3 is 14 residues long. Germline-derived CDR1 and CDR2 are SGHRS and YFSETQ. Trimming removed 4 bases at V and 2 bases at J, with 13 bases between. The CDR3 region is CASSPARATYEQYF. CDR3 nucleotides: TGCGCCAGCAGCCCCGCTAGAGCAACCTACGAGCAGTACTTC.

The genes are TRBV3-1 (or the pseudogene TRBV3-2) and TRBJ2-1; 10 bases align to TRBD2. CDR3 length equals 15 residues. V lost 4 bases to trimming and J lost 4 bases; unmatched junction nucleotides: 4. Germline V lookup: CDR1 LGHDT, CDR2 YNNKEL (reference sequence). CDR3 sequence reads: CASSLRTSGYNEQFF. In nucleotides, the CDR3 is TGTGCCAGCAGCCTCCGGACTAGCGGTTACAATGAGCAGTTCTTC.

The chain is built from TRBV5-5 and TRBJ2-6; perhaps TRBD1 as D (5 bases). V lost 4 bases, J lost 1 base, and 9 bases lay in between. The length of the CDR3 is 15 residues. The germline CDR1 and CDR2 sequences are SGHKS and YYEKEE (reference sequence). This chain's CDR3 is CASSPQGSGANVLTF. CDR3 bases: TGTGCCAGCAGCCCGCAGGGTTCTGGGGCCAACGTCCTGACTTTC. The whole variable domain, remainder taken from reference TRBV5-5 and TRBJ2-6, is DAGVTQSPTHLIKTRGQQVTLRCSPISGHKSVSWYQQVLGQGPQFIFQYYEKEERGRGNFPDRFSARQFPNYSSELNVNALLLGDSALYLCASSPQGSGANVLTFGAGSRLTVL.

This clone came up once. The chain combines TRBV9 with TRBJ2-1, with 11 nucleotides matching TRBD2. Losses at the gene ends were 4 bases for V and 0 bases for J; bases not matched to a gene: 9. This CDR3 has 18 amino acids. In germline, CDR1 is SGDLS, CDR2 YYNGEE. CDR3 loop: CASSSTTSGDSSYNEQFF. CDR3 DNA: TGTGCCAGCAGCTCAACGACTAGCGGGGACAGCTCCTACAATGAGCAGTTCTTC.

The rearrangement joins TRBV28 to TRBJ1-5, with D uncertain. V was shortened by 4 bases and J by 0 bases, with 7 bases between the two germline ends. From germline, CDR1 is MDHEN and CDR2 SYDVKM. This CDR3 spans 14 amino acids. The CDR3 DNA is TGTGCCAGCAGTTCGGTCCTTAGCAATCAGCCCCAGCATTTT. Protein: CASSSVLSNQPQHF.

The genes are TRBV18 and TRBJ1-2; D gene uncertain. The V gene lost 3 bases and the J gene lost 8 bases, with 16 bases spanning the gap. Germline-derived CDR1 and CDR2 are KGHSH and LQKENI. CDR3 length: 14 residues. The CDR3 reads CASSPQHRLRGYTF. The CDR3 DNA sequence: TGTGCCAGCTCACCCCAACACCGACTTAGGGGCTACACCTTC.

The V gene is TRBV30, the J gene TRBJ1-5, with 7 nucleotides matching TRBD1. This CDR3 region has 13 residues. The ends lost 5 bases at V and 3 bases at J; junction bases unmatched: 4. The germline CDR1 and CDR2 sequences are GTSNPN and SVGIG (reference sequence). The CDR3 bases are TGTGCCTGGCAGGGACAGTTCAATCAGCCCCAGCATTTT. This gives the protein CAWQGQFNQPQHF.

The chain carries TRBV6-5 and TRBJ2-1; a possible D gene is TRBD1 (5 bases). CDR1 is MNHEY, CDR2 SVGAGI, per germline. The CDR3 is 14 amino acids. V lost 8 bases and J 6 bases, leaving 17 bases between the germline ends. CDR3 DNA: TGTGCCAGCCGCGGTCTAAAGGGGCGCAATGAGCAGTTCTTC. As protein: CASRGLKGRNEQFF.

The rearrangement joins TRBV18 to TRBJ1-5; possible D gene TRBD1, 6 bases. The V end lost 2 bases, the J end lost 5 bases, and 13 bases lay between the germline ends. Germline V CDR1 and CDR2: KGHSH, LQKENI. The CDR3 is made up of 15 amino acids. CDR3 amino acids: CASSPGQGIDQPQHF. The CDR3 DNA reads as TGTGCCAGCTCACCAGGTCAGGGGATAGATCAGCCCCAGCATTTT.

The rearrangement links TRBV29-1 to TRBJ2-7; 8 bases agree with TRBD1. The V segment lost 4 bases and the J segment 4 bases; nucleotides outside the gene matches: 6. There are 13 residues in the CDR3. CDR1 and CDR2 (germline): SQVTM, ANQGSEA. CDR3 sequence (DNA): TGCAGCGTTGTAACAGGGGGGAGTTACGAGCAGTACTTC. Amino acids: CSVVTGGSYEQYF.

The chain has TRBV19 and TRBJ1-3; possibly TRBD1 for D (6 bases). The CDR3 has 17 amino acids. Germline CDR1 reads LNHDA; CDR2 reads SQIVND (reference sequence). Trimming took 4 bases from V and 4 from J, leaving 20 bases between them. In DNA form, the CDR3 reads TGTGCCAGTAGTACGACTCGGACAGCCGGGGTGGGAAACACCATATATTTT. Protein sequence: CASSTTRTAGVGNTIYF.

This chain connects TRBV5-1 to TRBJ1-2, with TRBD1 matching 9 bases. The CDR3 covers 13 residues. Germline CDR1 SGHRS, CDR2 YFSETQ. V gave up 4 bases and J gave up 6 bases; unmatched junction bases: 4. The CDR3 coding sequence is TGCGCCAGCAGCCCGGGACAGGGAAATGGCTACACCTTC. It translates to CASSPGQGNGYTF.

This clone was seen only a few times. CDR3 sequence (DNA): TGTGCCAGCAGCCAAGACCTGGGACAGGGGATCTACTACGAGCAGTACTTC. As protein: CASSQDLGQGIYYEQYF. This sequence joins TRBV4-2 and TRBJ2-7, with 10 bases that match TRBD1. The CDR3 sequence is 17 residues long. V was clipped by 0 bases and J by 3 bases; unmatched bases: 8. CDR1 LGHNA and CDR2 YNFKEQ come from the germline V gene.